This entry concerns a single T cell receptor (beta chain). Its specificity is unknown. The sample's time point: patch test 1, 2 weeks after DPC sensitization. The sample's treatment: therapeutic diphenylcyclopropenone sensitization with weekly scalp DPC. Sample donors consisted of patients with alopecia, aged 18 to 70 years, who were suitable for DPC. The data were taken from a study of human T cells and chemical hapten exposure. Study conclusions and caveats: Relative to controls, expanded TCRs formed significantly more large CDR3 similarity clusters.

MiXCR, applied by TCRdb to the RACE reads, yields one record per CDR3 protein. The table has fewer than 400,000 distinct CDR3 sequences, roughly 6.9% seen once. The CDR3 totals 16 residues. Germline CDR1 reads MNHNS; CDR2 reads SASEGT. The V segment lost 6 bases and the J segment 3 bases; nucleotides outside the gene matches: 9. This chain connects TRBV6-1 to TRBJ2-7; 12 bases match TRBD1. The sequence came from a woman under 30 with alopecia areata. Some clones in this sample may be carry-over from other donors' samples. Specimen: whole blood, collected in connection with sensitization to the hapten diphenylcyclopropenone (DPC). This CDR3 reads CASSASGTGGIYEQYF. The CDR3, as DNA: TGTGCCAGCAGCGCGTCCGGGACAGGGGGCATCTACGAGCAGTACTTC.